This T cell receptor (beta chain) was retrieved from a study of Ad26.COV2.S vaccination and SARS-CoV-2 variants. Points from the study as a whole: The study found higher spike-specific TCR breadth in vaccine than placebo recipients. Non-spike TCR breadth was similar in vaccine and placebo recipients.

Germline values: CDR1 WNHNN, CDR2 SYGVQD (reference sequence). The V gene end was trimmed by 0 bases and the J gene end by 1 base; junction bases not matched to a gene: 6. The CDR3 runs to 19 residues. Regarding this clone: What it binds is not known.

Libraries were prepared by immunoSEQ multiplex PCR; TCRdb keeps only in-frame clonotypes and omits some of them. The data contain nearly 95,000 clones, approximately 81% of them seen just once; the ten biggest clones take up approximately 16%. The TCR comes from a human donor who had recovered from COVID-19. The specimen was peripheral blood, collected after recovery from COVID-19. The rearrangement uses TRBV10-1 and TRBJ2-1; 13 bases map to TRBD2. For the CDR3, the DNA is TGCGCCAGCAGTGAGTCACTAGCGGGAGGGCCGGGGTCCTACAATGAGCAGTTCTTC. The encoded protein is CASSESLAGGPGSYNEQFF.